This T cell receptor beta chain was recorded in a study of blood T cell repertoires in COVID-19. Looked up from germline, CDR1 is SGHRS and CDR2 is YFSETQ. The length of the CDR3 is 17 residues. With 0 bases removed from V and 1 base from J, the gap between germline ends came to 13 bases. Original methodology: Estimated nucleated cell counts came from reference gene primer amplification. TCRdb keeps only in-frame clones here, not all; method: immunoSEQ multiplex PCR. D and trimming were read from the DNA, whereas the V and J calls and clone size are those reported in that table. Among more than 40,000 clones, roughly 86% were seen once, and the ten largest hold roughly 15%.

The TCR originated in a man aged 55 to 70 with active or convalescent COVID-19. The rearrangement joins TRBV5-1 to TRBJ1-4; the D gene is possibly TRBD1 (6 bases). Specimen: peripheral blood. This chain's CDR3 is CASSLGRGAGTNEKLFF. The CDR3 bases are TGCGCCAGCAGCTTGGGACGGGGGGCCGGAACTAATGAAAAACTGTTTTTT.